The 4 T cell receptor beta chains listed next were all sequenced from one sample in a study of blood T cell repertoires in COVID-19 (dated by TCRdb to the early 2020s). Library preparation was by the immunoSEQ multiplex PCR assay. TCRdb provides this immuneACCESS table in a form limited to in-frame rearrangements. Some clones are lacking; in checked studies, under half of them reflect an unresolved V gene, and why the rest are absent is not known. This sample comprises under 550,000 clones, roughly 90% of them detected only once. 0.8% to 1% of the sample is held by the ten biggest clonotypes. The sequenced sample consisted of peripheral blood. The source is a man aged 18-30 years with COVID-19, enrolled during active disease.

This clone appeared a single time. The chain recombines TRBV27 with TRBJ1-1; a possible D gene is TRBD1 (5 bases). CDR1 and CDR2 (germline): MNHEY, SMNVEV (reference sequence). Trimming cost V 3 bases and J 8 bases, with 25 bases left between them. The CDR3 runs to 17 residues. The CDR3 here is CASSFSPAGLTRGEAFF. CDR3 DNA: TGTGCCAGCAGTTTTTCTCCCGCCGGCCTCACCCGGGGGGAAGCTTTCTTT.

This clone was detected once. Other DNA sequences within the sample encode an identical CDR3. V and J are TRBV7-9 and TRBJ2-7; 7 positions match TRBD1. Germline CDR1 reads SEHNR; CDR2 reads FQNEAQ (reference sequence). With V trimmed by 3 bases and J by 0 bases, 2 bases remained unmatched. The CDR3 spans 14 residues. The CDR3 loop is CASSLAGGSYEQYF. CDR3 DNA: TGTGCCAGCAGCTTGGCAGGGGGCTCCTACGAGCAGTACTTC.

CDR3 nucleotide sequence: TGTGCCAGCAGCTCACGCCGGGGTGGGGAGACCCAGTACTTC. It codes for CASSSRRGGETQYF. This chain links TRBV14 with TRBJ2-5, with D possibly matching TRBD2 (5 bases). The germline V and J ends were trimmed by 5 bases and 5 bases, with 15 bases remaining between them. Germline CDR1 is SGHDN and CDR2 is FVKESK. CDR3 size: 14 residues.

This clone came up once. The rearrangement joins TRBV3-1 (or the pseudogene TRBV3-2) to TRBJ2-3, with D perhaps matching TRBD2 (6 bases). Germline values: CDR1 LGHDT, CDR2 YNNKEL (reference sequence). Trimming stripped 8 bases from V and 8 bases from J, with 14 bases between. The CDR3 has 12 residues. The CDR3: CASHGGVGTQYF. CDR3 bases: TGTGCCAGCCATGGCGGGGTCGGTACGCAGTATTTT.